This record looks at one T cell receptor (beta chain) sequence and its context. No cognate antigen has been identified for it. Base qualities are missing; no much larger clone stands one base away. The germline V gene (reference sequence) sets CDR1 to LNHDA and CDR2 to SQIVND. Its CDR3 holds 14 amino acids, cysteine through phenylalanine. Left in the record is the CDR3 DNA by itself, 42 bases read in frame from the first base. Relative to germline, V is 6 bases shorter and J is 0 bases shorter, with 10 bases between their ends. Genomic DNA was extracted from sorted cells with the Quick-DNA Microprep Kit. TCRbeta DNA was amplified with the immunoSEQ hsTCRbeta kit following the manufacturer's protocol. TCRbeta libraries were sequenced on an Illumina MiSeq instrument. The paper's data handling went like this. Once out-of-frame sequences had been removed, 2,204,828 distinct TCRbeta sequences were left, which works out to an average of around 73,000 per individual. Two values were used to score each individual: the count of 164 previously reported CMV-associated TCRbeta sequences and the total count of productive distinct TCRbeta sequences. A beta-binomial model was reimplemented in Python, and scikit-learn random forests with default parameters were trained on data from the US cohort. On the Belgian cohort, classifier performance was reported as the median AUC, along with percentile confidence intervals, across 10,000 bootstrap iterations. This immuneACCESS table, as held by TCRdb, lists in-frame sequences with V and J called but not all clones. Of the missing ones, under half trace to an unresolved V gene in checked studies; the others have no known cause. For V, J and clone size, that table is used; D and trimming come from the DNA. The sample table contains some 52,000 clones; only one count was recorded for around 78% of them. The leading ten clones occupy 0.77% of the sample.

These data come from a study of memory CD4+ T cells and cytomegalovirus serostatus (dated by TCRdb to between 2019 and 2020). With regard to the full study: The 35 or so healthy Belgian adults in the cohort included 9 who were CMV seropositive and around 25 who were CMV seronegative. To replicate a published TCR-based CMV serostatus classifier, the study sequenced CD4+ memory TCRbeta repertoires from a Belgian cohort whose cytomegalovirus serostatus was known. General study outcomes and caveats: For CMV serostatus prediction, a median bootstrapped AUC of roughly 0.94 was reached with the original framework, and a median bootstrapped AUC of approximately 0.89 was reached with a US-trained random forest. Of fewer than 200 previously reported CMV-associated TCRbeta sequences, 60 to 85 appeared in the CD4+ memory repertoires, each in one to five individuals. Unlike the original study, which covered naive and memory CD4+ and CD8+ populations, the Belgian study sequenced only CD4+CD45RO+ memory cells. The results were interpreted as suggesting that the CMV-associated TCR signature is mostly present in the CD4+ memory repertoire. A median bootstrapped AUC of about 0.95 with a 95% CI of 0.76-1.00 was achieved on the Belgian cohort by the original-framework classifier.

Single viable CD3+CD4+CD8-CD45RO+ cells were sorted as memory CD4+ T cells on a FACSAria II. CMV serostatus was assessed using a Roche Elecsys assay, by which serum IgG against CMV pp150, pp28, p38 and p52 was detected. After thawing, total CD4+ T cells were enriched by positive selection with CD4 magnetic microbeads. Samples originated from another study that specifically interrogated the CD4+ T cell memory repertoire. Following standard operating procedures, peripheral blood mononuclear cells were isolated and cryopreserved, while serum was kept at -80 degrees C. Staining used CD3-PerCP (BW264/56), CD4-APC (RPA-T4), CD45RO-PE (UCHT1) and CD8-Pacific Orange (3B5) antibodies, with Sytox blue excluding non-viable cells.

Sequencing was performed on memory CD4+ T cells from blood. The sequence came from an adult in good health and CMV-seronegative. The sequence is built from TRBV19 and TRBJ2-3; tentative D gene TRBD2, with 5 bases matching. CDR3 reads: CASSGLASTDTQYF. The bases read TGTGCCAGTAGCGGGCTAGCTAGCACAGATACGCAGTATTTT.